This T cell receptor beta chain was observed in a study of cytomegalovirus exposure and HLA in healthy donors. Study observations and caveats: The majority of TCR sequences were rare, yet some public TCRs appeared in many donors.

V was clipped by 0 bases and J by 6 bases, with 15 bases between them. The CDR3 length is 15 residues. Germline CDR1 MNHEY, CDR2 SVGAGI. A word on this clone: Its target is not known.

Assay: immunoSEQ multiplex PCR; the TCRdb copy retains only in-frame clones and omits some. The data hold approximately 150,000 clones, with about 89% observed a single time. Sequencing was carried out using PBMCs. The sequence was collected from a woman younger than 30 in good health and CMV-seropositive. The gene calls are TRBV6-5 and TRBJ2-7; weak D call: TRBD1 (5 bases). The CDR3 DNA reads TGTGCCAGCAGTTACTCGACGCTAGGCCAGGGCGAGCAGTACTTC. Amino acid sequence: CASSYSTLGQGEQYF.